Each of the 6 T cell receptor beta chains below was sequenced from the same sample in a study of T cells after yellow fever vaccination. A single record per CDR3 protein comes from TCRdb applying MiXCR to the 5' RACE reads. The table has some 320,000 distinct CDR3 sequences, over 3.5% seen once. The sequenced sample was PBMCs, obtained 5 days after the yellow fever booster vaccination. These receptors came from a man aged 18 to 30 who received the YFV17D yellow fever vaccine.

The chain employs TRBV20-1 and TRBJ2-1; D is perhaps TRBD1 or TRBD2 (5 bases each). There are 14 residues in the CDR3. The germline V and J ends were trimmed by 5 bases and 3 bases, with 14 bases remaining between them. Germline CDR1 reads DFQATT; CDR2 reads SNEGSKA (reference sequence). CDR3 bases: TGCAGTGCTCCGGGACGTTGGAACTACAATGAGCAGTTCTTC. Its translation is CSAPGRWNYNEQFF.

This clonotype was counted only a few times. This chain links TRBV29-1 with TRBJ2-5, with D perhaps assigned TRBD1 or TRBD2 (5 bases each). The V and J ends lost 2 bases and 1 base respectively, with 14 bases between them. The CDR3 sequence is 15 residues long. CDR1 and CDR2 (germline): SQVTM, ANQGSEA. The CDR3 spells CSVETPGTIQETQYF. CDR3 nucleotides: TGCAGCGTTGAAACACCCGGGACGATCCAAGAGACCCAGTACTTC.

Ten or more counts support this clonotype. This sequence joins TRBV5-1 and TRBJ2-1, with a weak D call TRBD1 (5 bases). Germline assignment: CDR1 SGHRS and CDR2 YFSETQ. This CDR3 has 12 residues. V was clipped by 4 bases and J by 5 bases, with 7 bases between them. CDR3 bases: TGCGCCAGCAGCCCGACAGACAATGAGCAGTTCTTC. Protein product: CASSPTDNEQFF.

The chain recombines TRBV12-3 or TRBV12-4 with TRBJ2-3, with D perhaps TRBD2 (6 bases). V was clipped by 7 bases and J by 2 bases, with 13 bases between them. This CDR3 is 14 amino acids long. The CDR3 reads CASTQGLPTDTQYF. As DNA, the CDR3 is TGTGCCAGCACCCAGGGACTCCCCACAGATACGCAGTATTTT.

The chain joins TRBV27 to TRBJ2-2; D not certain. Trimming cost V 7 bases and J 0 bases, with 0 bases left between them. The V gene's germline CDR1 is MNHEY and CDR2 SMNVEV (reference sequence). The CDR3 spans 11 residues. CDR3 in amino acids: CASTNTGELFF. CDR3 DNA sequence: TGTGCCAGCACGAACACCGGGGAGCTGTTTTTT.

The chain employs TRBV5-5 and TRBJ2-5; D uncertain. Germline CDR1 is SGHKS and CDR2 is YYEKEE (reference sequence). Trimming pared 0 bases from V and 2 bases from J, leaving 8 bases between. The CDR3 length is 14 residues. DNA of the CDR3: TGTGCCAGCAGCTTGGCGCCGGAACAAGAGACCCAGTACTTC. Translation: CASSLAPEQETQYF.